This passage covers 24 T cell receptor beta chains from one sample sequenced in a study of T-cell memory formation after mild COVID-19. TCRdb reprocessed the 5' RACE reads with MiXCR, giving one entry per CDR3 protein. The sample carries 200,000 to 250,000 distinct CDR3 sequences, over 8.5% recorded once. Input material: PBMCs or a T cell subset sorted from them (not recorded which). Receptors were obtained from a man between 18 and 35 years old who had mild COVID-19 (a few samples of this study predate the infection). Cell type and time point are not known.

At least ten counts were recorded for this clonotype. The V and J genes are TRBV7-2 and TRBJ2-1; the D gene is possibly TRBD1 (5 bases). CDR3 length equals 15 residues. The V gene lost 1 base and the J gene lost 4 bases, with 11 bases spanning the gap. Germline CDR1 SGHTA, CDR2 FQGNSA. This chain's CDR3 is CASSLDGHRYNEQFF. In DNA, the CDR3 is TGTGCCAGCAGCTTAGATGGACACCGTTACAATGAGCAGTTCTTC.

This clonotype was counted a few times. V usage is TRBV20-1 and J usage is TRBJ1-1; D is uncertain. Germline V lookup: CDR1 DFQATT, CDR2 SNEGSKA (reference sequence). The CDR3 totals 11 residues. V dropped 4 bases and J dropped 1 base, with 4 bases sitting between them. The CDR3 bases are TGCAGTGCTAAGGAGAACACTGAAGCTTTCTTT. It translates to CSAKENTEAFF.

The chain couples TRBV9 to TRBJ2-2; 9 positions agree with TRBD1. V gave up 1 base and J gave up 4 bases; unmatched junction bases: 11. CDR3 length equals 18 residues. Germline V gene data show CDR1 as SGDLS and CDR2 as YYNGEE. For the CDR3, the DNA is TGTGCCAGCAGCGTAAGTCTATGGGGACAGGGCAGCACCGGGGAGCTGTTTTTT. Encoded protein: CASSVSLWGQGSTGELFF.

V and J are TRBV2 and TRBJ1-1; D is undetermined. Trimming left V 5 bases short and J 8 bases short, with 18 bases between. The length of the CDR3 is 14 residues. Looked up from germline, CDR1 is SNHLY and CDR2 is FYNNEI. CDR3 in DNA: TGTGCCAGCAGTCTCCTGGACCGGAGGGCGGAAGCTTTCTTT. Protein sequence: CASSLLDRRAEAFF.

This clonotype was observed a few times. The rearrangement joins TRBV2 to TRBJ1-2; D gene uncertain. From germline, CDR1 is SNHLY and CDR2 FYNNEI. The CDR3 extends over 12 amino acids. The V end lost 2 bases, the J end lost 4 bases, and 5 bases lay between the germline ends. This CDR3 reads CASSESAYGYTF. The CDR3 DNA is TGTGCCAGCAGTGAATCGGCCTATGGCTACACCTTC.

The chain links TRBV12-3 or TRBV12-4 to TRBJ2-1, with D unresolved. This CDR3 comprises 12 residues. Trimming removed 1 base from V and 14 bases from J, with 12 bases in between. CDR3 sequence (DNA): TGTGCCAGCAGTTTAGGGAGTTATGGGGAGTTCTTC. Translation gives CASSLGSYGEFF.

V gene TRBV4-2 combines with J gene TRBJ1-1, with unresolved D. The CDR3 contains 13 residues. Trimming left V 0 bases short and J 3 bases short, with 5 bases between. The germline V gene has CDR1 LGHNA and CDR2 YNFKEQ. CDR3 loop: CASSQDLDTEAFF. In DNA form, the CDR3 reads TGTGCCAGCAGCCAAGATTTAGACACTGAAGCTTTCTTT.

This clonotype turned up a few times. The CDR3 region is CASSLDSHISPLHF. CDR3 in DNA: TGTGCCAGCAGCTTAGACAGTCATATATCACCCCTCCACTTT. This sequence joins TRBV7-9 and TRBJ1-6; D gene unclear. The CDR3 consists of 14 residues. The V and J ends lost 1 base and 10 bases respectively, with 11 bases between them. The germline gives CDR1 SEHNR, CDR2 FQNEAQ (reference sequence).

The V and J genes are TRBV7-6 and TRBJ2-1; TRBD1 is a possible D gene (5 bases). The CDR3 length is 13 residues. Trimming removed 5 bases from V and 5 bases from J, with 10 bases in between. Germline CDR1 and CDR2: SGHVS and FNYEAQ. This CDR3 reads CASSARQNNEQFF. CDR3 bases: TGTGCCAGCAGCGCCCGACAGAACAATGAGCAGTTCTTC.

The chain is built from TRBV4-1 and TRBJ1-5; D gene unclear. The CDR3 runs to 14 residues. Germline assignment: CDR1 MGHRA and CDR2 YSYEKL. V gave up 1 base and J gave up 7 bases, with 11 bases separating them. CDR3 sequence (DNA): TGCGCCAGCAGCCAAGTGGACGTATACCAGCCCCAGCATTTT. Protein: CASSQVDVYQPQHF.

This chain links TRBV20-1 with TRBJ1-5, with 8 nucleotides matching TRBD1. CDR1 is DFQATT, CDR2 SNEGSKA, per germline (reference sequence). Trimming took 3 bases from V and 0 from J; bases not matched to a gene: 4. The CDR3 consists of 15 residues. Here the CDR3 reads CSASWDRYSNQPQHF. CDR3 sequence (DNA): TGCAGTGCTAGCTGGGACAGGTATAGCAATCAGCCCCAGCATTTT.

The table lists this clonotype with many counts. Here the CDR3 reads CASSLSQGAVSYF. In DNA form, the CDR3 reads TGCGCCAGCAGCTTATCGCAGGGCGCGGTATCTTACTTC. The rearrangement joins TRBV5-1 to TRBJ2-5; possible D gene TRBD1, 5 bases. Trimming left V 2 bases short and J 14 bases short, with 19 bases between. This CDR3 region has 13 residues. Germline assignment: CDR1 SGHRS and CDR2 YFSETQ.

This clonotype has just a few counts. CDR3 protein: CARGWGPQHF. The CDR3 DNA sequence: TGCGCCAGAGGGTGGGGGCCCCAGCATTTT. The V gene is TRBV10-2, the J gene TRBJ1-5; D is undetermined. CDR3 size: 10 residues. CDR1 and CDR2 from the germline V gene are WSHSY and SAAADI. The germline V and J ends were trimmed by 9 bases and 9 bases, with 9 bases remaining between them.

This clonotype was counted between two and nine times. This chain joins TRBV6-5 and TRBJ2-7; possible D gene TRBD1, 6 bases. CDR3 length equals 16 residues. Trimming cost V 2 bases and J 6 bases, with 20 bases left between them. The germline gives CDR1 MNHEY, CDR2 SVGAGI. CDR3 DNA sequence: TGTGCCAGCAGTTACACACTTTTGCAGGGGCATTGCGAGCAGTACGTC. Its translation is CASSYTLLQGHCEQYV.

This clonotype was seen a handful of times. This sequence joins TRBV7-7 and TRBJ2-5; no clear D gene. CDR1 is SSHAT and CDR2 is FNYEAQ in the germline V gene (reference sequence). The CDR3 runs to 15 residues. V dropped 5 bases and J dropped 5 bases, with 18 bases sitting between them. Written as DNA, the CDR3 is TGTGCCAGCAGCGATAAGACGGGCCGTACGGAGACCCAGTACTTC. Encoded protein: CASSDKTGRTETQYF.

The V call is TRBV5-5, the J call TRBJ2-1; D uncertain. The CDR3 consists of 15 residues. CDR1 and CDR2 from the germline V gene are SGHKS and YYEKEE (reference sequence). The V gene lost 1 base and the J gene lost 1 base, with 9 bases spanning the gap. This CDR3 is CASSLRKNSYNEQFF. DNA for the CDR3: TGTGCCAGCAGCTTGAGGAAAAATTCCTACAATGAGCAGTTCTTC.

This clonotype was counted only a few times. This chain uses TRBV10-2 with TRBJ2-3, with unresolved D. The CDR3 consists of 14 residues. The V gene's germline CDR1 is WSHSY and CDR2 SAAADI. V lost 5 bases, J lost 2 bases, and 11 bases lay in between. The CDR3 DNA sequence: TGCGCCAGCAGTCCTAGTCACTACACAGATACGCAGTATTTT. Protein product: CASSPSHYTDTQYF.

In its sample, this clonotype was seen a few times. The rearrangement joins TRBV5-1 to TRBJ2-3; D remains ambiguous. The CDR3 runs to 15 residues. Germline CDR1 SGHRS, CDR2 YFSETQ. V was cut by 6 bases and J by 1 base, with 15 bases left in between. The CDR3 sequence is CASNRVELGTDTQYF. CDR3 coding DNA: TGCGCCAGCAATCGAGTCGAATTGGGCACAGATACGCAGTATTTT.

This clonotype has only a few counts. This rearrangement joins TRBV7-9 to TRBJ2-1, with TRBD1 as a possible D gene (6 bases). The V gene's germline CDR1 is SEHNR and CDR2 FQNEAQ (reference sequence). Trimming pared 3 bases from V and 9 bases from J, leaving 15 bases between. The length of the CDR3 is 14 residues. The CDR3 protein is CASSFSNRVSEQFF. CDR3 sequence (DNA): TGTGCCAGCAGCTTTTCCAACAGGGTCAGTGAGCAGTTCTTC.

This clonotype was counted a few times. The CDR3 bases are TGTGCCAGCAGGGACCCCGGGACGCTCAACACCGGGGAGCTGTTTTTT. Protein sequence: CASRDPGTLNTGELFF. This chain links TRBV28 with TRBJ2-2, with D perhaps assigned TRBD1 or TRBD2 (5 bases each). The ends were cut back, 6 bases at V and 2 bases at J, with 16 bases in the middle. The germline V gene has CDR1 MDHEN and CDR2 SYDVKM. CDR3 size: 16 residues.

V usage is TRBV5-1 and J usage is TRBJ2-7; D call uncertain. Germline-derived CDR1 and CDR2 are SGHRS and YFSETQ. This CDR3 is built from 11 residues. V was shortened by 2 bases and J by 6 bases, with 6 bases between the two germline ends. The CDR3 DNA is TGCGCCAGCAGCTTCGCCCGCGAGCAGTACTTC. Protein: CASSFAREQYF.

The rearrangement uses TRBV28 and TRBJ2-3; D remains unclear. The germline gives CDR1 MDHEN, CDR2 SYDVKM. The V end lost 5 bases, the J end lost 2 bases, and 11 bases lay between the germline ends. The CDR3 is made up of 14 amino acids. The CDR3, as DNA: TGTGCCAGCAGTCCCGCCGCCTTCACAGATACGCAGTATTTT. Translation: CASSPAAFTDTQYF.

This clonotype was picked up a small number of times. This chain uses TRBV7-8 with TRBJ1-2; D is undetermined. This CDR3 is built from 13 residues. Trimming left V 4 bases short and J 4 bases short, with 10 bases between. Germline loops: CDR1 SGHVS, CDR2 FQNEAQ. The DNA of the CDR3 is TGTGCCAGCAGCTCGGATGGAGGCTATGGCTACACCTTC. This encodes CASSSDGGYGYTF.

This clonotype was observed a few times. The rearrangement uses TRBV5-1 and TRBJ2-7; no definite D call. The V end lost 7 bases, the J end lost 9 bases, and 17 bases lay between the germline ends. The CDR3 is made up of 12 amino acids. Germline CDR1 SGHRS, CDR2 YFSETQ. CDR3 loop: CASRVPDGWQYF. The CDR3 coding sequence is TGCGCCAGCCGGGTCCCCGACGGGTGGCAGTACTTC.